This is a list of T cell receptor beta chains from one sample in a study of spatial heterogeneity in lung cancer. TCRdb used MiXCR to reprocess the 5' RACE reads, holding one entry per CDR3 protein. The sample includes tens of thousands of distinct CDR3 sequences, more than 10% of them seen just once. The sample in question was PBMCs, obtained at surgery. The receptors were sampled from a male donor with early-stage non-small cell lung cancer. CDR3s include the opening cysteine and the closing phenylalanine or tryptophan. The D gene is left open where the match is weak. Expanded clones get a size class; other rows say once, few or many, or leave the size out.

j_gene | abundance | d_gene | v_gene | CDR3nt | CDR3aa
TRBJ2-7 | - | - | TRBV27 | TGTGCCAGCAGTTTCTCAGGGGCGGGCTCCTACGAGCAGTACTTC | CASSFSGAGSYEQYF
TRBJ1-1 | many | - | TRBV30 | TGTGCCTGGAGTGTATCAGGGGTACTCGAAGCTTTCTTT | CAWSVSGVLEAFF
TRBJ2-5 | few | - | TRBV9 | TGTGCCAGCAGCTTCGACAGGACCGAAGAGACCCAGTACTTC | CASSFDRTEETQYF
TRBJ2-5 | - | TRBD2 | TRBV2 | TGTGCCAGCAGTCCGGGACTAGCGGGAGGGCAAGAGACCCAGTACTTC | CASSPGLAGGQETQYF
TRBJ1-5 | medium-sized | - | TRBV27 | TGTGCCAGCAGTTTATACAGGAATCAGCCCCAGCATTTT | CASSLYRNQPQHF
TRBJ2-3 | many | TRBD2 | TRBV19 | TGTGCCAGTAGTATAACTAGCGGTTTCACAGATACGCAGTATTTT | CASSITSGFTDTQYF
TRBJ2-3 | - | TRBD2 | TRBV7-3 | TGTGCCAGCGCGGAGGGGAAACTAGCGGGCACAGATACGCAGTATTTT | CASAEGKLAGTDTQYF
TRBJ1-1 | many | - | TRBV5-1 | TGCGCCAGCAGCTTGGAGCGGGGGCGCGACACTGAAGCTTTCTTT | CASSLERGRDTEAFF
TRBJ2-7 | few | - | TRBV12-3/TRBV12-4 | TGTGCCAGCAGTCCTGAAAACAGAATCTCCTACGAGCAGTACTTC | CASSPENRISYEQYF
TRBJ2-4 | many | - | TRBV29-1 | TGCAGCGTTGATCTAGCCAAAAACATTCAGTACTTC | CSVDLAKNIQYF
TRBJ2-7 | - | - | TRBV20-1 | TGCAGTGCTGCCCCGGGTCTCGAGCAGTACTTC | CSAAPGLEQYF
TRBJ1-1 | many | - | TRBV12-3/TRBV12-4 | TGTGCCAGCAGTTTTGCCGGGACGGCGGGTGAAGCTTTCTTT | CASSFAGTAGEAFF
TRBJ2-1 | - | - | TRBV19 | TGTGCCAGTAGTACGGGACGGGACTTTTCCCATGAGCAGTTCTTC | CASSTGRDFSHEQFF
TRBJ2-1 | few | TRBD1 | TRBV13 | TGTGCCAGCAGCCAGTCTGGTCAGGGGGCCAATGAGCAGTTCTTC | CASSQSGQGANEQFF
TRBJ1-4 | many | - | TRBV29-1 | TGCAGCGTTGAAGGGGGTCGGAATGAAAAACTGTTTTTT | CSVEGGRNEKLFF
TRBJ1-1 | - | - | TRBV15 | TGTGCCACCAGCAGAGGGTACGGACAAGGGAACACTGAATCTTTCTTT | CATSRGYGQGNTESFF
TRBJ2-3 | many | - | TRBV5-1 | TGCGCCAGCAGCTTAGAAAGCGGCGCCCTTAGCACAGATACGCAGTATTTT | CASSLESGALSTDTQYF
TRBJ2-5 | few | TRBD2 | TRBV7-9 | TGTGCCAGCAGCGGGGGACTAGCGGGAGATATAGAGACCCAGTACTTC | CASSGGLAGDIETQYF
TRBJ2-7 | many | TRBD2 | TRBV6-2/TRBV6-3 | TGTGCCAGCAGTTACTCCCCTGGGGGGGACTACGAGCAGTACTTC | CASSYSPGGDYEQYF
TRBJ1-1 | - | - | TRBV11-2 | TGTGCCAGCAGCTTAGACCCGCGGTTTAACCGAGAAGCTTTCTTT | CASSLDPRFNREAFF
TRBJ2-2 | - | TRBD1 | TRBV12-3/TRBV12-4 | TGTGCCAGCAGCTCAGTTGGGACAGGGGTCACCGGGGAGCTGTTTTTT | CASSSVGTGVTGELFF
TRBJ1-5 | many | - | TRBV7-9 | TGTGCCAGCAGCCTAACTGGGGCGACGGGCAATCAGCCCCAGCATTTT | CASSLTGATGNQPQHF
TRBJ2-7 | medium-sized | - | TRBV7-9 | TGTGCCAGCAGCGTAGTAGCAAACGAGCAGTACTTC | CASSVVANEQYF
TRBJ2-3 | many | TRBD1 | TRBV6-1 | TGTGCCAGCAGTCGGACAGGGGGCGCCGGGCCCACAGATACGCAGTATTTT | CASSRTGGAGPTDTQYF
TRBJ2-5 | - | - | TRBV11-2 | TGTGCCAGCAGCTTGTCCAGAGAGACCCAGTACTTC | CASSLSRETQYF
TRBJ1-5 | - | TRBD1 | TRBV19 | TGTGCCAGTAGTGGCGGGACAGGTAATCAGCCCCAGCATTTT | CASSGGTGNQPQHF
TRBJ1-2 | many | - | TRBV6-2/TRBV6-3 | TGTGCCAGCAGGACGGACCTGAACTATGGCTACACCTTC | CASRTDLNYGYTF
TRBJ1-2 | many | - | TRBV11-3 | TGTGCCAGCAGTTCCGACAGTCCCATTTCCTATGGCTACACCTTC | CASSSDSPISYGYTF
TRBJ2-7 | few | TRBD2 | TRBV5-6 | TGTGCCAGCAGCGCAACGGGACTAGGCTACGAGCAGTACTTC | CASSATGLGYEQYF
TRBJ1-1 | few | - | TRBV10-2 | TGCGCCAGCAGTGCCCAAAACACTGAAGCTTTCTTT | CASSAQNTEAFF
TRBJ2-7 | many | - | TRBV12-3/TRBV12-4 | TGTGCCAGCAGTTTAGTGAGCGGATCATACTACGAGCAGTACTTC | CASSLVSGSYYEQYF
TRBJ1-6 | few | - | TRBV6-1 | TGTGCCAGCCGCCGGGACCCCTTGGACAATTCACCCCTCCACTTT | CASRRDPLDNSPLHF
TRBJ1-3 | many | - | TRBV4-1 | TGCGCCAGCAGCCAAGATTTCGGCTTTGGACTTGGAAACACCATATATTTT | CASSQDFGFGLGNTIYF
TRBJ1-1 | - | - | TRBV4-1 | TGCGCCAGCAGCCAAGATTTCTTCGGGACATTTACTGAAGCTTTCTTT | CASSQDFFGTFTEAFF
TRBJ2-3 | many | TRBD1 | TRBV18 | TGTGCCAGCTCACCCCTTGGGGGACAGGGGACTGGAGATACGCAGTATTTT | CASSPLGGQGTGDTQYF
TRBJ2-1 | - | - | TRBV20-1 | TGCAGTGCCCCCAAATGGGAAGAGCAGTTCTTC | CSAPKWEEQFF
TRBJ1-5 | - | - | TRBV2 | TGTGCCAGCAGTGATATAGGGGGAGTTATTAATCAGCCCCAGCATTTT | CASSDIGGVINQPQHF
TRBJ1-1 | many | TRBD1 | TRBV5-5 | TGTGCCAGCACCTGGACAGGGGGGCATATTAAAGCTTTCTTT | CASTWTGGHIKAFF
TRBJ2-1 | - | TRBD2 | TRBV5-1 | TGCGCCAGCACCAATTTAGCGGGAGTAAGCGATGAGCAGTTCTTC | CASTNLAGVSDEQFF
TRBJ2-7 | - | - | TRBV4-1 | TGCGCCAGCAGCCAAGGGTTCCAGGGACAACGGTACTTC | CASSQGFQGQRYF
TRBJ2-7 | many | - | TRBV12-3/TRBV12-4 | TGTGCCAGCAGTATGACTACACGTACCTACGAGCAGTACTTC | CASSMTTRTYEQYF